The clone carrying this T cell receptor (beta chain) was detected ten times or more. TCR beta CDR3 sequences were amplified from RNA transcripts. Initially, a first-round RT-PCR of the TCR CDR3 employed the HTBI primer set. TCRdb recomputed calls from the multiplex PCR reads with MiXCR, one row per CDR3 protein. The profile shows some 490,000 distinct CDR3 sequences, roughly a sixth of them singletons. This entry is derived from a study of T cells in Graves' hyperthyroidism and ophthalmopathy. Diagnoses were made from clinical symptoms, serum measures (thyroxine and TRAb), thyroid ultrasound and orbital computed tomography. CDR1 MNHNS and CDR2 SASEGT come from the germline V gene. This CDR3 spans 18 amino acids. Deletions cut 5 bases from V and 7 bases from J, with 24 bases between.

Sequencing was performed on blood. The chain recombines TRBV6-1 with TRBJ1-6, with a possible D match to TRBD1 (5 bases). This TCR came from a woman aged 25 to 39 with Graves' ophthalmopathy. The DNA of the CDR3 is TGTGCCAGCAGTTACACCCATTCAGGCAAGGACACGAATTCACCCCTCCACTTT. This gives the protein CASSYTHSGKDTNSPLHF.